This T cell receptor beta chain is from a study of T cell responses to AZD1222 COVID-19 vaccine. Findings of the study overall: White British donors predominated, females outnumbered males, and clonal diversity was possibly underestimated.

The CDR3 contains 12 residues. V lost 3 bases and J 8 bases, leaving 8 bases between the germline ends. Germline V CDR1 and CDR2: SGHTA, FQGNSA. The protocol was immunoSEQ multiplex PCR, while the TCRdb copy is restricted to in-frame clones and leaves out a portion. This sample has 150,000 or so clones, with roughly 90% found just once. This clone was counted between two and nine times. Its antigen is unidentified. Sequences were derived from peripheral blood, sampled on day 0 of AZD1222 vaccination. The TCR comes from an adult in good health. The chain recombines TRBV7-2 with TRBJ1-5; tentative D call: TRBD1 (5 bases). CDR3 bases: TGTGCCAGCAGCTTTCGGGGGGAGCCCCAGCATTTT. Its translation is CASSFRGEPQHF.